The clone carrying this T cell receptor (beta chain) came up many times. Its specificity is not known. This record belongs to a study of early T cells in non-severe SARS-CoV-2 infection. Across the study: Sequenced bulk RNA came from whole blood that was unsorted, and chains were unpaired.

The protocol attached unique molecular identifiers to individual cDNA molecules. Each CDR3 protein is one row after TCRdb ran MiXCR on the 5' RACE reads. The repertoire has some 50,000 distinct CDR3 sequences, more than 9% of them found once; the top ten carry 4.2%. General study points: Anti-spike CD8 specificities were favored by VDJdb matching, whose results missed private and CD4 specificities.

The sample comprised whole blood. The origin of this receptor is an adult who was a healthcare worker with PCR-confirmed SARS-CoV-2 infection or an uninfected control (not recorded which).

CDR3 sequence (DNA): TGTGCCAGCAGCTTAGTAGCGAACTACGAGCAGTACTTC. This codes for CASSLVANYEQYF. This chain links TRBV7-9 with TRBJ2-7; D is possibly TRBD2 (5 bases). Trimming stripped 1 base from V and 3 bases from J, with 7 bases between. The CDR3 runs 13 residues. Germline V gene sequence: CDR1 SEHNR, CDR2 FQNEAQ (reference sequence).